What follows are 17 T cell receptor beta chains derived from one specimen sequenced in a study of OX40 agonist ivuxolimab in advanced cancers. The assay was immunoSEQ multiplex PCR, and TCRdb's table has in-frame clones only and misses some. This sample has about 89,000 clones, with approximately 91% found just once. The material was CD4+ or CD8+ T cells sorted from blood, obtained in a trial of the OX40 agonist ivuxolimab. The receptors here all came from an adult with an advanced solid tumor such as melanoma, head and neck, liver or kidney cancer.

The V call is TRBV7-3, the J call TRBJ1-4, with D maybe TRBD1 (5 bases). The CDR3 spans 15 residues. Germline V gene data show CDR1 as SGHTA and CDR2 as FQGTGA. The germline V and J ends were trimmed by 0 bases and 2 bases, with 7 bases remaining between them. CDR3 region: CASSLTGGTNEKLFF. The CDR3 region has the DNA TGTGCCAGCAGCTTAACTGGGGGGACTAATGAAAAACTGTTTTTT. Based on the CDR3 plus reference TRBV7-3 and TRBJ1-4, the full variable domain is GAGVSQTPSNKVTEKGKYVELRCDPISGHTALYWYRQSLGQGPEFLIYFQGTGAADDSGLPNDRFFAVRPEGSVSTLKIQRTERGDSAVYLCASSLTGGTNEKLFFGSGTQLSVL.

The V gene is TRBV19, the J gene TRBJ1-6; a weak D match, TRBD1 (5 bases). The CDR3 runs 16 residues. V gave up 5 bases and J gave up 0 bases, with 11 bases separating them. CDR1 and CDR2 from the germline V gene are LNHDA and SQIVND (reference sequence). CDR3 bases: TGTGCCAGTAGTCGGACACCGAGCTCCTATAATTCACCCCTCCACTTT. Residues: CASSRTPSSYNSPLHF.

The CDR3 DNA sequence: TGTGCCAGCACCCCAGACGGGGGCAATCAGCCCCAGCATTTT. Translating it yields CASTPDGGNQPQHF. The chain recombines TRBV7-8 with TRBJ1-5, with D unclear. Per the germline V gene, CDR1 is SGHVS and CDR2 is FQNEAQ. This CDR3 has 14 amino acids. V was pared by 7 bases and J by 2 bases, with 12 bases between.

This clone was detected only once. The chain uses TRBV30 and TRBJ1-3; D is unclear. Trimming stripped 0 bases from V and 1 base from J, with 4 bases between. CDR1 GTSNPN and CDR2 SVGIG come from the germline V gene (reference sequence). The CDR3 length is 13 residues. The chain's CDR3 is CAWSVLSGNTIYF. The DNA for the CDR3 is TGTGCCTGGAGTGTACTGTCTGGAAACACCATATATTTT.

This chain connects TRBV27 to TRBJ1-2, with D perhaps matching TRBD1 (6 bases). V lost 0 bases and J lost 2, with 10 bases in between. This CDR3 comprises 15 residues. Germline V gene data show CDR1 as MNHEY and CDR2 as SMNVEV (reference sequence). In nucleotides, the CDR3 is TGTGCCAGCAGTTTATCGGTCAGGGGAAACTATGGCTACACCTTC. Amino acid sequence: CASSLSVRGNYGYTF.

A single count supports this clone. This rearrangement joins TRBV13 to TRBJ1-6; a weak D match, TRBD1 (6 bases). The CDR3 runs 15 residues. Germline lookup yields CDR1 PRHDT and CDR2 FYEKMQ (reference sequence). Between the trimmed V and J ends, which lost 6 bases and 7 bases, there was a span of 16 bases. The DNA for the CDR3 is TGTGCCAGCAGGTCGGTCGGGGGGGCGAATTCACCCCTCCACTTT. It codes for CASRSVGGANSPLHF.

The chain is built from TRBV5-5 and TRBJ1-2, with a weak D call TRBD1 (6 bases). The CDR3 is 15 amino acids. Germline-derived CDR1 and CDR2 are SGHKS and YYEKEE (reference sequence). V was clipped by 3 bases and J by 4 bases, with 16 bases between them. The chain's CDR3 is CASSWGNRAGYGYTF. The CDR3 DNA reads TGTGCCAGCAGCTGGGGTAACAGGGCGGGCTATGGCTACACCTTC.

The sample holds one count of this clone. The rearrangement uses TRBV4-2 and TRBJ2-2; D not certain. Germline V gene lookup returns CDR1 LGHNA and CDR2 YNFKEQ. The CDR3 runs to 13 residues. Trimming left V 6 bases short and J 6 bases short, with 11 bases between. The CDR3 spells CASSYDSAGELFF. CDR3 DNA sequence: TGTGCCAGCAGTTACGACTCAGCCGGGGAGCTGTTTTTT.

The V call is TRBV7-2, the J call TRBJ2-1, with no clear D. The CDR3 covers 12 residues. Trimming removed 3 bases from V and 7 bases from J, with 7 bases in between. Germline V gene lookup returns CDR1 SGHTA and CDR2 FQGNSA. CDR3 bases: TGTGCCAGCAGCTTTGGGCCGAATGAGCAGTTCTTC. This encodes CASSFGPNEQFF.

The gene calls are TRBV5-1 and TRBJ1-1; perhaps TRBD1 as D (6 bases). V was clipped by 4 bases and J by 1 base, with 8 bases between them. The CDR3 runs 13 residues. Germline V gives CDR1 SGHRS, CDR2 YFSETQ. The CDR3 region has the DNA TGCGCCAGCAGCCAGACAGGGAACACTGAAGCTTTCTTT. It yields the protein CASSQTGNTEAFF. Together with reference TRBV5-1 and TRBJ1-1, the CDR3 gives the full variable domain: KAGVTQTPRYLIKTRGQQVTLSCSPISGHRSVSWYQQTPGQGLQFLFEYFSETQRNKGNFPGRFSGRQFSNSRSEMNVSTLELGDSALYLCASSQTGNTEAFFGQGTRLTVV.

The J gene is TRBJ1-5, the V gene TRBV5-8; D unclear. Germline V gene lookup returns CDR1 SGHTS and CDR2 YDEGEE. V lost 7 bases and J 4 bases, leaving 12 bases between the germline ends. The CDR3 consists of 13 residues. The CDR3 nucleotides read TGTGCCAGCTTCGGGAGTCTTAATCAGCCCCAGCATTTT. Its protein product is CASFGSLNQPQHF.

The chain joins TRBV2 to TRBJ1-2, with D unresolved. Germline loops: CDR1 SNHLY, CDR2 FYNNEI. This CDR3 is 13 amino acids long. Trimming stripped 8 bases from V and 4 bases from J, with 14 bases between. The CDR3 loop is CASVGGFGYGYTF. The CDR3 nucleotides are TGTGCCAGCGTGGGAGGGTTTGGCTATGGCTACACCTTC.

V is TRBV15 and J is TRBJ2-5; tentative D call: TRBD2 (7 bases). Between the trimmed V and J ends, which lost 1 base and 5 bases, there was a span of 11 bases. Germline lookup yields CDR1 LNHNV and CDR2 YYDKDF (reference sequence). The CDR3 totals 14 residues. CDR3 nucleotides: TGTGCCACCAGCAGAGGGGGGGGCGGTGAGACCCAGTACTTC. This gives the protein CATSRGGGGETQYF.

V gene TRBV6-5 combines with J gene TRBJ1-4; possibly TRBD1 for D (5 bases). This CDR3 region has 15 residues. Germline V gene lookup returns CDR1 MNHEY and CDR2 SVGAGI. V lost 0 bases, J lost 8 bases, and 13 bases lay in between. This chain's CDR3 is CASSYSGGSGEKLFF. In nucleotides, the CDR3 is TGTGCCAGCAGTTACTCGGGGGGGAGTGGCGAAAAACTGTTTTTT.

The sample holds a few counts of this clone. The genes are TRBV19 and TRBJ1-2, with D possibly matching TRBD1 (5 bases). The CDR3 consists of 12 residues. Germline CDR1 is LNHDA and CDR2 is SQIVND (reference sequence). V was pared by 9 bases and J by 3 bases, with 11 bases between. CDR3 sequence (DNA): TGTGCCAGCGGGAGAGGGGACTATGGCTACACCTTC. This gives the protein CASGRGDYGYTF.

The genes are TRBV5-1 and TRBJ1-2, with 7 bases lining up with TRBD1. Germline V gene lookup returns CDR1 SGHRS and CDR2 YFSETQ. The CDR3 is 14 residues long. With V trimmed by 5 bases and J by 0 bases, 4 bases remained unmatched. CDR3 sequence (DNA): TGCGCCAGCAGGGCGGGACAGACTAACTATGGCTACACCTTC. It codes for CASRAGQTNYGYTF. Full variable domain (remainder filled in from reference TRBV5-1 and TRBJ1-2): KAGVTQTPRYLIKTRGQQVTLSCSPISGHRSVSWYQQTPGQGLQFLFEYFSETQRNKGNFPGRFSGRQFSNSRSEMNVSTLELGDSALYLCASRAGQTNYGYTFGSGTRLTVV.

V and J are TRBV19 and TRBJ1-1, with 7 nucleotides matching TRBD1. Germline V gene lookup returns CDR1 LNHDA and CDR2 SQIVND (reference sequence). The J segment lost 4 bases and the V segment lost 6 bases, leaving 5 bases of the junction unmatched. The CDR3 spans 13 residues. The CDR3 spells CASRRGQVTEAFF. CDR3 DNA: TGTGCCAGTAGAAGGGGGCAGGTCACTGAAGCTTTCTTT. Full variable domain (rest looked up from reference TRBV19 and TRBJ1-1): DGGITQSPKYLFRKEGQNVTLSCEQNLNHDAMYWYRQDPGQGLRLIYYSQIVNDFQKGDIAEGYSVSREKKESFPLTVTSAQKNPTAFYLCASRRGQVTEAFFGQGTRLTVV.